What follows describes a single T cell receptor (beta chain). Clones were sequenced by immunoSEQ multiplex PCR, and TCRdb holds only the in-frame ones, with some missing. The profile shows hundreds of thousands of clones, roughly 90% of them singletons. This record comes from a study of blood T cell repertoires in COVID-19. The germline gives CDR1 LGHDT, CDR2 YNNKEL (reference sequence). This CDR3 has 17 amino acids. V shed 6 bases and J 6 bases; nucleotides not matched to a gene: 12. The sequencing input was PBMCs or T cells enriched from blood (not recorded which). V and J are TRBV3-1 (or the pseudogene TRBV3-2) and TRBJ2-4; TRBD2 matches 12 bases. The TCR was taken from a woman between 50 and 59 years old who had been exposed to COVID-19. CDR3 sequence: CASSDSRLAGEGNIQYF. The CDR3 DNA reads as TGTGCCAGCAGTGACTCGCGACTAGCGGGGGAGGGAAACATTCAGTACTTC.